Each of the 4 T cell receptor beta chains below was sequenced from the same sample in a study of blood T cells in healthy people across ages. The use of a sample-barcoded 5' primer and a J-beta primer mix characterized a second PCR of roughly 6 to 11 cycles. MiXCR was run by TCRdb on the 5' RACE reads, yielding one entry per CDR3 protein. This repertoire shows hundreds of thousands of distinct CDR3 sequences, approximately 30% found once; its top ten account for around a sixth. Sample: blood. The receptors shown here come from an elderly woman in good health.

The V call is TRBV7-2, the J call TRBJ2-7; D may be TRBD1 (6 bases). From germline, CDR1 is SGHTA and CDR2 FQGNSA. This CDR3 has 15 amino acids. V lost 1 base and J lost 0, with 10 bases in between. CDR3 sequence reads: CASSLGGPASYEQYF. The CDR3 nucleotides read TGTGCCAGCAGCTTAGGGGGGCCAGCCTCCTACGAGCAGTACTTC.

This clonotype was seen many times. This chain links TRBV5-1 with TRBJ2-1; 11 bases align to TRBD2. Losses at the gene ends were 0 bases for V and 6 bases for J; bases not matched to a gene: 2. The CDR3 is 15 residues long. Germline V gives CDR1 SGHRS, CDR2 YFSETQ. Written as DNA, the CDR3 is TGCGCCAGCAGCTTGGGACTAGCGGGGAGCAATGAGCAGTTCTTC. Translating it yields CASSLGLAGSNEQFF.

V is TRBV5-1 and J is TRBJ2-6; a possible D gene is TRBD1 (5 bases). V lost 5 bases, J lost 18 bases, and 21 bases lay in between. Germline V gene data show CDR1 as SGHRS and CDR2 as YFSETQ. The CDR3 has 13 amino acids. The CDR3 is CASRASGANVWTF. The CDR3, as DNA: TGCGCCAGCAGGGCCTCTGGGGCCAACGTCTGGACTTTC.

This clonotype was seen only a few times. Possible read error: a much larger clone is one base away. The V and J genes are TRBV4-2 and TRBJ2-1; a possible D gene is TRBD2 (5 bases). This CDR3 is built from 13 residues. Germline assignment: CDR1 LGHNA and CDR2 YNFKEQ. DNA for the CDR3: TGTACCAGCAGCCAGGATCTGACGGGGGAGCAGTTCTTC. This encodes CTSSQDLTGEQFF.